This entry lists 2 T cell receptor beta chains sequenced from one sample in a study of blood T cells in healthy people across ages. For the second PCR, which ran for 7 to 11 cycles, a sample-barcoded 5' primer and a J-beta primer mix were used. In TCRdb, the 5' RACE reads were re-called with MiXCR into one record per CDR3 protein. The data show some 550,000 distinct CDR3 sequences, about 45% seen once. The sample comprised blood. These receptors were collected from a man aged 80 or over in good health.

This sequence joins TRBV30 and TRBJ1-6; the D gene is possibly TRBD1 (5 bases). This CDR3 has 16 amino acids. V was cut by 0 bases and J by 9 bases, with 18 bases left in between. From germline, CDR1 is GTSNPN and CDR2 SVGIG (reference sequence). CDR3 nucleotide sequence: TGTGCCTGGAGTGTAGCGGCAGGGTTGTATGGTTCACCCCTCCACTTT. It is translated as CAWSVAAGLYGSPLHF.

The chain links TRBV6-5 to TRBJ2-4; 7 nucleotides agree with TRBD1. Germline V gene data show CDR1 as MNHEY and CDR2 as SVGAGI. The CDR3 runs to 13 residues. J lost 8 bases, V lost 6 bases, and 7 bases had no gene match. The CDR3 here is CASRSHRGDIQYF. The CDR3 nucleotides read TGTGCCAGCAGATCACACAGGGGAGACATTCAGTACTTC.